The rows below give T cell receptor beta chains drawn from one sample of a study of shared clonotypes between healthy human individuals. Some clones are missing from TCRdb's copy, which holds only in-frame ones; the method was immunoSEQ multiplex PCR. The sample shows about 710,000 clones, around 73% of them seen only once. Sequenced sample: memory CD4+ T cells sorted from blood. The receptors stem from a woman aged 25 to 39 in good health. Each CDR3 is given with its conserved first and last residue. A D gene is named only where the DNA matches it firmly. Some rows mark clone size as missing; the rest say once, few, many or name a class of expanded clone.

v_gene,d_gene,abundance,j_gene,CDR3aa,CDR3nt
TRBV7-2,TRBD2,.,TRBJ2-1,CASSSHSGSYNEQFF,TGTGCCAGCAGCTCCCATAGCGGGTCCTACAATGAGCAGTTCTTC
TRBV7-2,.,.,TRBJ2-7,CASSLVRSTDLYEQYF,TGTGCCAGCAGCTTAGTTCGGTCTACTGATCTTTACGAGCAGTACTTC
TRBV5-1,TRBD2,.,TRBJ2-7,CASSLGTSGAGGNEQYF,TGCGCCAGCAGCTTAGGGACTAGCGGGGCAGGGGGTAACGAGCAGTACTTC
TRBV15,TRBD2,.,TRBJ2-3,CALSRAGDFTDTQYF,TGTGCCTTATCTAGGGCGGGAGATTTCACAGATACGCAGTATTTT
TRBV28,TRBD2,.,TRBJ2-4,CASSLGPSGRYRNIQYF,TGTGCCAGCAGCCTCGGCCCTAGCGGGAGGTATAGAAACATTCAGTACTTC
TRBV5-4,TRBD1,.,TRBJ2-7,CASSPGGQGRYEQYF,TGTGCCAGCAGCCCTGGGGGACAGGGGAGATACGAGCAGTACTTC
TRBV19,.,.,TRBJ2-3,CASNPSGHTTQYF,TGTGCCAGTAACCCTTCGGGGCACACTACGCAGTATTTT
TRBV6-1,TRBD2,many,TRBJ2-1,CASSDSGSFYNEQFF,TGTGCCAGCAGTGATAGCGGGAGCTTCTACAATGAGCAGTTCTTC
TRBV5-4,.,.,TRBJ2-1,CASHVTGVTYNEQFF,TGTGCCAGCCACGTAACGGGAGTAACCTACAATGAGCAGTTCTTC
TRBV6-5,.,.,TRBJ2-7,CASSYTTGGEQYF,TGTGCCAGCAGTTACACGACAGGAGGAGAGCAGTACTTC
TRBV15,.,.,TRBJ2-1,CATSRDPGEDEQFF,TGTGCCACCAGCAGAGATCCGGGCGAGGATGAGCAGTTCTTC
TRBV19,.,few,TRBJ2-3,CASSLSRDSDTQYF,TGTGCCAGTAGTCTGTCGCGGGACTCAGATACGCAGTATTTT
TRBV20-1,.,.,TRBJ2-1,CSLLVNNEQFF,TGTTCCCTCCTAGTGAACAATGAGCAGTTCTTC
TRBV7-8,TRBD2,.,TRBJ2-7,CASSFSLAGGSRYEQYF,TGTGCCAGCAGCTTTTCCTTGGCCGGCGGGAGCAGATACGAGCAGTACTTC
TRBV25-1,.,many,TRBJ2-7,CASSEEAKYEQYF,TGTGCCAGCAGTGAAGAGGCCAAATACGAGCAGTACTTC
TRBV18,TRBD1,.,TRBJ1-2,CASSPDRGYGYTF,TGTGCCAGCTCACCGGACAGGGGCTATGGCTACACCTTC
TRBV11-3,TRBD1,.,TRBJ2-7,CASSLGQGATYEQYF,TGTGCCAGCAGCTTGGGACAGGGGGCCACCTACGAGCAGTACTTC
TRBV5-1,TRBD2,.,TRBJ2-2,CASSLMGLAPGRNTGELFF,TGCGCCAGCAGCTTGATGGGACTAGCCCCCGGGAGAAACACCGGGGAGCTGTTTTTT
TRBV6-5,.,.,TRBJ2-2,CASSSPAGRGELFF,TGTGCCAGCAGTTCTCCCGCTGGCAGGGGGGAGCTGTTTTTT
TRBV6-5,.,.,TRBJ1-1,CASSYEAVNTEAFF,TGTGCCAGCAGTTACGAGGCAGTGAACACTGAAGCTTTCTTT
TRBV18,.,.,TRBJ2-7,CASSPEITYEQYF,TGTGCCAGCTCACCTGAGATTACCTACGAGCAGTACTTC
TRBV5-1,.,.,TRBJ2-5,CASSWRREGDAETQYF,TGCGCCAGCAGCTGGCGCAGGGAGGGGGATGCAGAGACCCAGTACTTC
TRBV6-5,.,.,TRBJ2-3,CASRIGGSTDTQYF,TGTGCCAGCAGGATTGGCGGGAGCACAGATACGCAGTATTTT
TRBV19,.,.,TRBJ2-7,CASSIQGRSSYEQYF,TGTGCCAGTAGTATTCAGGGACGGAGCTCCTACGAGCAGTACTTC
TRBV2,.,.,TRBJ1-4,CATLNRVYEKLFF,TGTGCCACCCTAAACAGGGTCTATGAAAAACTGTTTTTT
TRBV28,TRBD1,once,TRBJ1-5,CASSDSGGSQPQHF,TGTGCCAGCAGTGACTCAGGGGGTAGTCAGCCCCAGCATTTT
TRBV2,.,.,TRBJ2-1,CASGTDLSYNEQFF,TGTGCCAGCGGCACGGACCTGTCCTACAATGAGCAGTTCTTC
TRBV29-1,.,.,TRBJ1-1,CSVVTMNTEAFF,TGCAGCGTGGTGACCATGAACACTGAAGCTTTCTTT